A single sample is the source of the 12 T cell receptor beta chains below, sequenced in a study of pediatric ulcerative colitis. Generated by immunoSEQ multiplex PCR, the TCRdb table keeps only in-frame clones and is missing some. The table records around 64,000 clones, less than 90% of them present only once. The specimen was blood. Every receptor here comes from a boy between 5 and 17 years old with severe ulcerative colitis.

The gene calls are TRBV7-9 and TRBJ1-1; D is ambiguous. CDR3 length: 15 residues. The V and J ends lost 0 bases and 0 bases respectively, with 8 bases between them. CDR1 is SEHNR, CDR2 FQNEAQ, per germline (reference sequence). CDR3 in DNA: TGTGCCAGCAGCTTAGCCATGGGTCTGAACACTGAAGCTTTCTTT. It codes for CASSLAMGLNTEAFF.

J is TRBJ1-1 and V is TRBV23-1; D is perhaps TRBD1 (6 bases). TRBV23-1 is an open reading frame whose function is uncertain. This CDR3 comprises 16 residues. Trimming stripped 3 bases from V and 5 bases from J, with 19 bases between. CDR3: CASSHSVNRAGTEAFF. The DNA for the CDR3 is TGCGCCAGCAGTCACTCCGTTAACAGGGCAGGGACTGAAGCTTTCTTT.

The chain recombines TRBV29-1 with TRBJ1-1; D remains unclear. CDR1 and CDR2 (germline): SQVTM, ANQGSEA. The CDR3 loop spans 12 amino acids. V was shortened by 1 base and J by 6 bases, with 9 bases between the two germline ends. The CDR3 sequence: CSVEGNSPEAFF. CDR3 nucleotide sequence: TGCAGCGTTGAAGGAAACAGCCCTGAAGCTTTCTTT.

The genes are TRBV7-9 and TRBJ2-1, with D uncertain. This CDR3 region has 11 residues. CDR1 and CDR2 (germline): SEHNR, FQNEAQ (reference sequence). Between the trimmed V and J ends, which lost 4 bases and 13 bases, there was a span of 11 bases. This CDR3 is CASSSSLNQFF. As DNA, the CDR3 is TGTGCCAGCAGCTCAAGCCTAAACCAGTTCTTC.

The CDR3 region has the DNA TGTGCCAGTTTGGACAGGGGGCGCACAGATACGCAGTATTTT. Translating it yields CASLDRGRTDTQYF. The rearrangement joins TRBV2 to TRBJ2-3, with TRBD1 matching over 11 bases. V was pared by 9 bases and J by 1 base, with 3 bases of the junction left unmatched. The CDR3 covers 14 residues. Per the germline V gene, CDR1 is SNHLY and CDR2 is FYNNEI.

The V call is TRBV19, the J call TRBJ2-2, with 14 bases fitting TRBD2. V was clipped by 3 bases and J by 5 bases; unmatched bases: 5. The CDR3 spans 17 residues. Per germline, CDR1 LNHDA and CDR2 SQIVND (reference sequence). The CDR3 here is CASSIRTSGRSTGELFF. The CDR3 DNA is TGTGCCAGTAGTATTAGGACTAGCGGGAGGTCTACCGGGGAGCTGTTTTTT.

J is TRBJ1-2 and V is TRBV7-9; 8 bases agree with TRBD1. The CDR3 length is 13 residues. V was pared by 1 base and J by 8 bases, with 3 bases of the junction left unmatched. CDR1 and CDR2 from the germline V gene are SEHNR and FQNEAQ (reference sequence). The DNA of the CDR3 is TGTGCCAGCAGCTTAGGGACAGGGAGCGGCTACACCTTC. Protein: CASSLGTGSGYTF.

This chain uses TRBV7-9 with TRBJ2-7; D is possibly TRBD1 (6 bases). This CDR3 has 15 residues. Looked up from germline, CDR1 is SEHNR and CDR2 is FQNEAQ (reference sequence). Trimming took 4 bases from V and 1 from J, leaving 14 bases between them. The CDR3 spells CASSSEGVPSYEQYF. The CDR3 region has the DNA TGTGCCAGCAGCTCTGAGGGGGTGCCTTCCTACGAGCAGTACTTC.

The chain carries TRBV10-1 and TRBJ2-7, with TRBD2 as a possible D gene (6 bases). CDR1 is WNHNN, CDR2 SYGVQD, per germline (reference sequence). This CDR3 has 14 amino acids. Trimming took off 3 bases at V and 1 base at J, with 10 bases between the two ends. This CDR3 reads CASSDGGMSYEQYF. CDR3 sequence (DNA): TGCGCCAGCAGTGATGGAGGGATGTCCTACGAGCAGTACTTC.

The chain joins TRBV19 to TRBJ2-1; maybe TRBD1 (6 bases). Germline CDR1 LNHDA, CDR2 SQIVND (reference sequence). CDR3 size: 15 residues. The V end was cut by 3 bases, the J end by 2 bases, with 11 bases between. CDR3 region: CASSMAAGAYNEQFF. The CDR3 nucleotides are TGTGCCAGTAGTATGGCGGCAGGGGCCTACAATGAGCAGTTCTTC.

The rearrangement links TRBV19 to TRBJ1-2; possible D gene TRBD1, 6 bases. Trimming removed 4 bases from V and 8 bases from J, with 14 bases in between. The germline gives CDR1 LNHDA, CDR2 SQIVND (reference sequence). CDR3 size: 13 residues. This CDR3 reads CASSTTYRDGYTF. The CDR3 bases are TGTGCCAGTAGTACGACGTACAGGGACGGCTACACCTTC.

The V and J genes are TRBV6-4 and TRBJ2-3; the match to TRBD2 covers 8 bases. The CDR3 spans 16 residues. The junction had 5 bases not matched to a gene; V was cut back by 2 bases and J by 1 base. Per the germline V gene, CDR1 is MRHNA and CDR2 is SNTAGT. CDR3 bases: TGTGCCAGCAGTGACGCGGGGGGAGGAGGCACAGATACGCAGTATTTT. It is translated as CASSDAGGGGTDTQYF.